This T cell receptor (beta chain) was profiled in a study of identifying expanded T cells in peripheral blood. V lost 5 bases, J lost 7 bases, and 8 bases stayed unmatched. The germline V gene has CDR1 LGHNA and CDR2 YSLEER. This CDR3 comprises 14 residues. Produced via immunoSEQ multiplex PCR; TCRdb's table is partial and in-frame only. Counted here are tens of thousands of clones, approximately 89% occurring once; the ten biggest clones make up around 2.7%. V gene TRBV4-3 combines with J gene TRBJ2-7, with TRBD1 matching 10 bases. Source material: blood. This TCR came from a person aged 18 to 70 in good health. The chain's CDR3 is CASSSDRGQWEQYF. DNA of the CDR3: TGCGCCAGCAGCTCAGACAGGGGGCAATGGGAGCAGTACTTC.